These 28 T cell receptor beta chains came from one sample sequenced in a study of blood T cell repertoires in COVID-19. The table came from immunoSEQ multiplex PCR; TCRdb's copy has only in-frame clones and leaves some out. The sample shows approximately 250,000 clones, 85% to 90% of them seen only once. Sequenced material: peripheral blood. Receptors were obtained from a man aged 18 to 29 with active or convalescent COVID-19.

This chain joins TRBV7-9 and TRBJ2-1, with D perhaps matching TRBD1 (6 bases). V was cut by 5 bases and J by 8 bases, with 22 bases left in between. The germline V gene encodes CDR1 SEHNR and CDR2 FQNEAQ (reference sequence). CDR3 length equals 16 residues. The CDR3 loop reads CASSPGGTSEGDEQFF. As DNA, the CDR3 is TGTGCCAGCAGCCCAGGTGGGACATCCGAGGGTGATGAGCAGTTCTTC.

Concerning this clone: The junction differs from germline at one of its ends, possibly a read error. V gene TRBV7-7 combines with J gene TRBJ2-5, with TRBD1 matching over 9 bases. The CDR3 has 16 amino acids. Germline V gene sequence: CDR1 SSHAT, CDR2 FNYEAQ (reference sequence). CDR3 coding DNA: TGTGCTAGCAGCTTAGCGCGGGGGACAGGGATTGAGACCCAGTACTTC. It specifies CASSLARGTGIETQYF.

This chain connects TRBV28 to TRBJ1-1, with no clear D. The CDR3 runs 14 residues. CDR1 and CDR2 from the germline V gene are MDHEN and SYDVKM. Trimming took off 2 bases at V and 3 bases at J, with 10 bases between the two ends. CDR3 in DNA: TGTGCCAGCAGTTTAGGAGTAAGCTACACTGAAGCTTTCTTT. Translated, it gives CASSLGVSYTEAFF. The full variable domain, its missing parts supplied by reference TRBV28 and TRBJ1-1, is DVKVTQSSRYLVKRTGEKVFLECVQDMDHENMFWYRQDPGLGLRLIYFSYDVKMKEKGDIPEGYSVSREKKERFSLILESASTNQTSMYLCASSLGVSYTEAFFGQGTRLTVV.

The chain has TRBV19 and TRBJ1-2, with D unclear. Germline CDR1 reads LNHDA; CDR2 reads SQIVND (reference sequence). V was trimmed by 0 bases and J by 9 bases, leaving 11 bases between them. CDR3 length: 13 amino acids. For the CDR3, the DNA is TGTGCCAGTAGTATAGAAGGCGACGGGAGCTACACCTTC. Translating gives CASSIEGDGSYTF.

This chain links TRBV2 with TRBJ2-1; D is possibly TRBD2 (6 bases). The germline V and J ends were trimmed by 3 bases and 0 bases, with 9 bases remaining between them. Germline V gives CDR1 SNHLY, CDR2 FYNNEI. The CDR3 runs to 15 residues. CDR3 coding DNA: TGTGCCAGCAGTGATGGGAGGAGCTCCTACAATGAGCAGTTCTTC. This codes for CASSDGRSSYNEQFF.

In this sample, this clone turned up many times. The rearrangement links TRBV6-5 to TRBJ2-5; 12 bases line up with TRBD2. This CDR3 has 15 residues. The junction had 0 bases not matched to a gene; V was cut back by 0 bases and J by 4 bases. The germline gives CDR1 MNHEY, CDR2 SVGAGI. CDR3 sequence reads: CASSYSTSGGETQYF. CDR3 sequence (DNA): TGTGCCAGCAGTTACTCGACTAGCGGGGGAGAGACCCAGTACTTC.

In its sample, this clone was seen a few times. The chain joins TRBV19 to TRBJ1-1; the match to TRBD1 covers 8 bases. The ends lost 9 bases at V and 0 bases at J; junction bases unmatched: 6. Germline V gene sequence: CDR1 LNHDA, CDR2 SQIVND (reference sequence). The CDR3 covers 14 residues. CDR3 residues: CASYTGGMNTEAFF. In nucleotides, the CDR3 is TGTGCCAGCTACACAGGGGGGATGAACACTGAAGCTTTCTTT.

Turning to this clone: Other DNA sequences in this specimen translate into the identical CDR3. V gene TRBV24-1 combines with J gene TRBJ2-3, with a weak D call TRBD1 (5 bases). The germline V gene has CDR1 KGHDR and CDR2 SFDVKD. The CDR3 runs to 15 residues. Trimming took off 0 bases at V and 0 bases at J, with 6 bases between the two ends. This CDR3 is CATSDLDSSTDTQYF. Here the CDR3 DNA reads TGTGCCACCAGTGATTTGGACAGTAGCACAGATACGCAGTATTTT.

The J gene is TRBJ2-3, the V gene TRBV24-1; perhaps TRBD2 as D (7 bases). Germline CDR1 KGHDR, CDR2 SFDVKD. The CDR3 consists of 16 residues. Trimming took off 5 bases at V and 3 bases at J, with 17 bases between the two ends. The CDR3 DNA follows: TGTGCCACCAGTGGGACGGGCAGGGGAGGGACAGATACGCAGTATTTT. Its translation: CATSGTGRGGTDTQYF.

The J gene is TRBJ1-3, the V gene TRBV30; D is uncertain. The length of the CDR3 is 14 residues. Trimming cost V 2 bases and J 0 bases, with 8 bases left between them. Germline assignment: CDR1 GTSNPN and CDR2 SVGIG (reference sequence). DNA for the CDR3: TGTGCCTGGAGTAGAGATTTCTCTGGAAACACCATATATTTT. Its protein is CAWSRDFSGNTIYF.

The chain couples TRBV3-1 (or the pseudogene TRBV3-2) to TRBJ2-7, with TRBD1 matching over 9 bases. This CDR3 has 16 amino acids. V lost 1 base and J lost 6; bases outside the gene matches: 10. Germline assignment: CDR1 LGHDT and CDR2 YNNKEL (reference sequence). DNA of the CDR3: TGTGCCAGCAGCCAAGGTTTCGGGACAGGGATGGCCGAGCAGTACTTC. This gives the protein CASSQGFGTGMAEQYF.

The rearrangement uses TRBV4-1 and TRBJ1-2, with no clear D. Trimming stripped 4 bases from V and 4 bases from J, with 13 bases between. The CDR3 totals 14 residues. Germline values: CDR1 MGHRA, CDR2 YSYEKL. The CDR3 protein is CASSPGPERYGYTF. The CDR3 DNA reads as TGCGCCAGCAGCCCAGGTCCGGAACGCTATGGCTACACCTTC.

This sequence joins TRBV4-1 and TRBJ2-1; no reliable D call. The CDR3 runs to 13 residues. Germline CDR1 and CDR2: MGHRA and YSYEKL. V lost 0 bases to trimming and J lost 10 bases, with 10 bases between them. The CDR3 sequence: CASSQDWVEEQFF. CDR3 nucleotide sequence: TGCGCCAGCAGCCAAGATTGGGTGGAGGAGCAGTTCTTC.

This sequence joins TRBV30 and TRBJ1-5, with 9 bases aligning to TRBD1. The CDR3 has 14 amino acids. The junction had 5 bases not matched to a gene; V was cut back by 2 bases and J by 6 bases. CDR1 is GTSNPN and CDR2 is SVGIG in the germline V gene (reference sequence). CDR3 in amino acids: CAWSKATGGQPQHF. The CDR3, as DNA: TGTGCCTGGAGTAAAGCGACAGGGGGTCAGCCCCAGCATTTT. The full variable domain, its missing parts supplied by reference TRBV30 and TRBJ1-5, is SQTIHQWPATLVQPVGSPLSLECTVEGTSNPNLYWYRQAAGRGLQLLFYSVGIGQISSEVPQNLSASRPQDRQFILSSKKLLLSDSGFYLCAWSKATGGQPQHFGDGTRLSIL.

V is TRBV5-6 and J is TRBJ1-2; D gene uncertain. The V end lost 3 bases, the J end lost 3 bases, and 12 bases lay between the germline ends. CDR1 and CDR2 from the germline V gene are SGHDT and YYEEEE. The CDR3 spans 14 residues. CDR3 sequence (DNA): TGTGCCAGCAGCTCGACAAGGAACTACTATGGCTACACCTTC. Translating it yields CASSSTRNYYGYTF.

The chain couples TRBV15 to TRBJ1-4; 9 nucleotides match TRBD1. V was pared by 1 base and J by 4 bases, with 1 base of the junction left unmatched. The germline CDR1 and CDR2 sequences are LNHNV and YYDKDF (reference sequence). CDR3 length equals 15 residues. The CDR3 reads CATSRGQGGNEKLFF. In DNA form, the CDR3 reads TGTGCCACCAGCAGAGGACAGGGGGGTAATGAAAAACTGTTTTTT.

The chain couples TRBV5-4 to TRBJ2-1; tentative D call: TRBD1 (6 bases). The V and J ends lost 1 base and 8 bases respectively, with 10 bases between them. Germline V CDR1 and CDR2: SGHNT, YYREEE (reference sequence). The CDR3 contains 13 residues. The CDR3, as DNA: TGTGCCAGCAGCTTGCAGGGGTCGGATGAGCAGTTCTTC. Its translation is CASSLQGSDEQFF.

This clone was counted between two and nine times. The rearrangement uses TRBV2 and TRBJ2-2; unclear D gene. The CDR3 length is 14 residues. Germline CDR1 reads SNHLY; CDR2 reads FYNNEI. V was clipped by 0 bases and J by 2 bases, with 4 bases between them. The CDR3 region is CASSEAPNTGELFF. CDR3 bases: TGTGCCAGCAGTGAAGCCCCAAACACCGGGGAGCTGTTTTTT.

This chain links TRBV3-1 (or the pseudogene TRBV3-2) with TRBJ1-4; no reliable D call. The CDR3 loop spans 14 amino acids. From germline, CDR1 is LGHDT and CDR2 YNNKEL (reference sequence). V shed 0 bases and J shed 3 bases, with 5 bases lying between them. The CDR3 loop reads CASSQDVANEKLFF. The CDR3 coding sequence is TGTGCCAGCAGCCAAGATGTCGCTAATGAAAAACTGTTTTTT.

The gene calls are TRBV11-2 and TRBJ2-1; 11 bases fit TRBD2. The CDR3 length is 16 residues. Germline CDR1 and CDR2: SGHAT and FQNNGV. The V gene end was trimmed by 4 bases and the J gene end by 4 bases; junction bases not matched to a gene: 6. For the CDR3, the DNA is TGTGCCAGCAGCTCAATAGCGGGGGGGCTATACAATGAGCAGTTCTTC. The encoded protein is CASSSIAGGLYNEQFF.

The chain joins TRBV29-1 to TRBJ2-7; perhaps TRBD1 as D (6 bases). In germline, CDR1 is SQVTM, CDR2 ANQGSEA. CDR3 length: 12 amino acids. Trimming removed 6 bases at V and 6 bases at J, with 15 bases between. This CDR3 is CSVRNRDREQYF. The CDR3 DNA sequence: TGCAGCGTGAGGAACAGGGATCGCGAGCAGTACTTC.

The V and J genes are TRBV28 and TRBJ2-7; TRBD1 matches at 9 bases. This CDR3 is built from 15 residues. J gave up 6 bases and V 7 bases, and 13 bases lay outside the gene matches. Germline V CDR1 and CDR2: MDHEN, SYDVKM. CDR3 loop: CASIARHGTGSEQYF. The CDR3, as DNA: TGTGCCAGCATAGCAAGACACGGGACAGGGAGCGAGCAGTACTTC.

V usage is TRBV19 and J usage is TRBJ1-5; 8 bases align to TRBD1. Germline values: CDR1 LNHDA, CDR2 SQIVND (reference sequence). The junction had 9 bases not matched to a gene; V was cut back by 6 bases and J by 5 bases. The CDR3 has 15 residues. The CDR3 spells CASRETGAEDQPQHF. CDR3 DNA sequence: TGTGCCAGTAGGGAGACAGGGGCAGAGGATCAGCCCCAGCATTTT.

The V call is TRBV27, the J call TRBJ1-1; perhaps TRBD1 as D (5 bases). The V end was cut by 3 bases, the J end by 4 bases, with 9 bases between. The CDR3 is 13 amino acids. Germline CDR1 and CDR2: MNHEY and SMNVEV (reference sequence). The CDR3 DNA sequence: TGTGCCAGCAGTTTCAGGACATCCACTGAAGCTTTCTTT. Translated: CASSFRTSTEAFF.

The chain couples TRBV12-3 or TRBV12-4 to TRBJ1-1, with 7 positions matching TRBD1. The CDR3 has 12 residues. V dropped 4 bases and J dropped 12; count of bases not matched to a gene: 8. CDR3 in amino acids: CASSSQQGMSFF. The CDR3 DNA sequence: TGTGCCAGCAGTTCACAACAGGGGATGTCTTTCTTT.

The chain has TRBV28 and TRBJ1-3; 7 positions agree with TRBD1. V lost 2 bases to trimming and J lost 0 bases; unmatched junction nucleotides: 4. The V gene's germline CDR1 is MDHEN and CDR2 SYDVKM. The CDR3 is 16 residues long. Written as DNA, the CDR3 is TGTGCCAGCAGTTTAGGGACAGCTAGCTCTGGAAACACCATATATTTT. This encodes CASSLGTASSGNTIYF.

The chain uses TRBV19 and TRBJ2-6; 7 nucleotides line up with TRBD1. The length of the CDR3 is 17 residues. Germline V CDR1 and CDR2: LNHDA, SQIVND (reference sequence). J lost 0 bases, V lost 5 bases, and 7 bases had no gene match. CDR3 in amino acids: CASSPGTVNSGANVLTF. In nucleotides, the CDR3 is TGTGCCAGTAGTCCTGGGACAGTAAACTCTGGGGCCAACGTCCTGACTTTC.

CDR3 sequence: CASETGYGYTF. CDR3 bases: TGTGCCAGCGAGACAGGGTATGGCTACACCTTC. The chain carries TRBV19 and TRBJ1-2; 7 bases align to TRBD1. Looked up from germline, CDR1 is LNHDA and CDR2 is SQIVND (reference sequence). The CDR3 contains 11 residues. V was clipped by 9 bases and J by 5 bases; unmatched bases: 3. Looking up the rest from reference TRBV19 and TRBJ1-2 gives the full variable domain: DGGITQSPKYLFRKEGQNVTLSCEQNLNHDAMYWYRQDPGQGLRLIYYSQIVNDFQKGDIAEGYSVSREKKESFPLTVTSAQKNPTAFYLCASETGYGYTFGSGTRLTVV.